Below are 13 T cell receptor beta chains sequenced from a single sample in a study of vaccination and CD4 T cells after COVID-19. Treatment noted: roughly 11-day PBMC culture with coronavirus spike peptide pools or control peptides (ViraFEST assay). According to the study, CD4+ T cells from the unexposed donor were gathered ahead of the COVID-19 pandemic (2011-2018). Once obtained from cultured CD4+ T cells, the DNA was sequenced using the Oncomine TCR Beta short-read assay. TCRdb independently ran MiXCR on the PCR reads; one entry per CDR3 protein. The table includes fewer than 7,500 distinct CDR3 sequences, around 41% detected once. Their antigens are not known. The material sequenced was CD4+ T cells from blood, cultured in vitro. The receptors come from a human donor in good health.

The chain is built from TRBV6-1 and TRBJ2-2, with 9 bases lining up with TRBD1. This CDR3 comprises 17 residues. Germline CDR1 is MNHNS and CDR2 is SASEGT. The V gene end was trimmed by 5 bases and the J gene end by 3 bases; junction bases not matched to a gene: 10. The CDR3 loop reads CASSPPPGTGHTGELFF. The CDR3 DNA reads TGTGCCAGCAGTCCCCCCCCCGGGACAGGGCACACCGGGGAGCTGTTTTTT.

This clonotype has a single count. The rearrangement links TRBV6-1 to TRBJ2-1; 12 bases map to TRBD2. The CDR3 is 13 amino acids. The junction had 2 bases not matched to a gene; V was cut back by 5 bases and J by 9 bases. The germline CDR1 and CDR2 sequences are MNHNS and SASEGT. The CDR3 region has the DNA TGTGCCAGCAGTACTAGCGGGAGGTTTGAGCAGTTCTTC. Protein product: CASSTSGRFEQFF.

This chain links TRBV11-2 with TRBJ1-2, with D unresolved. V lost 4 bases to trimming and J lost 2 bases, with 14 bases between them. Germline CDR1 is SGHAT and CDR2 is FQNNGV. The length of the CDR3 is 15 residues. CDR3 coding DNA: TGTGCCAGCAGCTCCCCCCGGAGGGAAAACTATGGCTACACCTTC. As protein: CASSSPRRENYGYTF.

This chain links TRBV21-1 with TRBJ2-5; the D call TRBD1 from the table was never checked on the DNA. TRBV21-1 is labeled a pseudogene. This CDR3 has 15 amino acids. The CDR3 spells CASSKGAWAGETQYF. The CDR3 DNA reads as TGTGCCAGCAGCAAAGGGGCTTGGGCGGGAGAGACCCAGTACTTC.

The chain recombines TRBV30 with TRBJ1-2, with TRBD1 as a possible D gene (6 bases). The CDR3 consists of 13 residues. The ends were cut back, 5 bases at V and 3 bases at J, with 13 bases in the middle. In germline, CDR1 is GTSNPN, CDR2 SVGIG (reference sequence). CDR3 nucleotide sequence: TGTGCCTGGTCGGGACAAACACACTATGGCTACACCTTC. Translated: CAWSGQTHYGYTF.

V usage is TRBV10-3 and J usage is TRBJ1-5; D call uncertain. CDR1 and CDR2 from the germline V gene are ENHRY and SYGVKD. This CDR3 comprises 13 residues. The ends were cut back, 2 bases at V and 7 bases at J, with 9 bases in the middle. The CDR3 DNA sequence: TGTGCCATCAGTGAGGGGTTATGGCAGCCCCAGCATTTT. Amino acids: CAISEGLWQPQHF.

This rearrangement joins TRBV27 to TRBJ2-2, with a tentative D call TRBD1 (7 bases). This CDR3 region has 15 residues. V was shortened by 6 bases and J by 5 bases, with 16 bases between the two germline ends. Per the germline V gene, CDR1 is MNHEY and CDR2 is SMNVEV (reference sequence). For the CDR3, the DNA is TGTGCCAGCAGAATCGCGACAGGGAGGACCGGGGAGCTGTTTTTT. It yields the protein CASRIATGRTGELFF.

This chain connects TRBV11-2 to TRBJ1-1; tentatively, D is TRBD1 (5 bases). With 5 bases removed from V and 5 bases from J, the gap between germline ends came to 21 bases. Germline V gene sequence: CDR1 SGHAT, CDR2 FQNNGV. The CDR3 length is 16 residues. CDR3 in DNA: TGTGCCAGCAGCACCATAGGACAAGCTCGGAGAACTGAAGCTTTCTTT. Amino acid sequence: CASSTIGQARRTEAFF.

The V and J genes are TRBV20-1 and TRBJ1-5; D unclear. This CDR3 is 14 amino acids long. Trimming left V 4 bases short and J 3 bases short, with 13 bases between. Germline V gene sequence: CDR1 DFQATT, CDR2 SNEGSKA (reference sequence). The CDR3 nucleotides are TGCAGTGCTACCAGACTGGAAAACAATCAGCCCCAGCATTTT. Translated, it gives CSATRLENNQPQHF.

This rearrangement joins TRBV20-1 to TRBJ2-3; 8 bases agree with TRBD2. The junction had 10 bases not matched to a gene; V was cut back by 5 bases and J by 0 bases. Per germline, CDR1 DFQATT and CDR2 SNEGSKA (reference sequence). The CDR3 is made up of 16 amino acids. CDR3 nucleotide sequence: TGCAGTGCTTATGGTCCCGGGACTAGGAGCACAGATACGCAGTATTTT. Translated: CSAYGPGTRSTDTQYF.

This clonotype was detected only a few times. The rearrangement links TRBV7-2 to TRBJ2-7, with D possibly being TRBD2 (5 bases). CDR1 and CDR2 (germline): SGHTA, FQGNSA. The CDR3 contains 14 residues. The V end was cut by 1 base, the J end by 4 bases, with 11 bases between. CDR3 region: CASSLEAGEYEQYF. CDR3 DNA: TGTGCCAGCAGCTTAGAGGCGGGCGAGTACGAGCAGTACTTC.

The chain couples TRBV12-3 or TRBV12-4 to TRBJ1-5; 8 nucleotides match TRBD1. V lost 3 bases and J lost 6; bases outside the gene matches: 4. This CDR3 is 14 amino acids long. CDR3 in amino acids: CASSLSGGSQPQHF. The CDR3 DNA is TGTGCCAGCAGTTTGTCAGGGGGCAGTCAGCCCCAGCATTTT.

This clonotype has a handful of counts. The genes are TRBV24-1 and TRBJ2-3; D might be TRBD1 or TRBD2, each matching 5 bases. Trimming took off 10 bases at V and 0 bases at J, with 10 bases between the two ends. Germline V gives CDR1 KGHDR, CDR2 SFDVKD. The CDR3 is 13 amino acids. The CDR3 here is CATGTRSTDTQYF. The DNA of the CDR3 is TGTGCCACAGGGACCCGAAGCACAGATACGCAGTATTTT.